The clone carrying this TCR beta chain was detected only a few times. The data derive from a study of cytomegalovirus exposure and HLA in healthy donors. Primers included in the PCR were 60 Vbeta and 13 Jbeta primers. Some clones are missing from TCRdb's copy, which holds only in-frame ones; the method was immunoSEQ multiplex PCR. The sample contains 150,000 to 200,000 clones, just over 70% of which appear only once. This receptor was obtained from a human donor in good health. The sample taken for sequencing was PBMCs.

CDR3 nucleotides: TGTGCCAGCAGTTTTCCGGGAGGGATCACTGAAGCTTTCTTT. As protein: CASSFPGGITEAFF. The chain employs TRBV28 and TRBJ1-1; D is undetermined. This CDR3 spans 14 amino acids. The V gene lost 3 bases and the J gene lost 4 bases, with 12 bases spanning the gap. Germline values: CDR1 MDHEN, CDR2 SYDVKM.